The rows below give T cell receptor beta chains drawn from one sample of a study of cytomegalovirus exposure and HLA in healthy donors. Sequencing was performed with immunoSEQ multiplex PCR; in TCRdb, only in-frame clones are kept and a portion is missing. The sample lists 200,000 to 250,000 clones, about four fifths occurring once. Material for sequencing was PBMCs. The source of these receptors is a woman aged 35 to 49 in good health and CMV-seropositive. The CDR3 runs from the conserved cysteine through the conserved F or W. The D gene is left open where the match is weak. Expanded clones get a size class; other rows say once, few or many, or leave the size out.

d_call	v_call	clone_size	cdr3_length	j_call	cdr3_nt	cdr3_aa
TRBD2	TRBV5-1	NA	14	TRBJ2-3	TGCGCCAGCAGCTCATCTAGCGGCTCAGATACGCAGTATTTT	CASSSSSGSDTQYF
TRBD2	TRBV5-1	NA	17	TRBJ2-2	TGCGCCAGCAGCTCGGGACTAGCGGGAGGGATCACCGGGGAGCTGTTTTTT	CASSSGLAGGITGELFF
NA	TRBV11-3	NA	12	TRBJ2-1	TGTGCCAGCAGCTCTGCGGGTAATGAGCAGTTCTTC	CASSSAGNEQFF
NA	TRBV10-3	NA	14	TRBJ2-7	TGTGCCATCAGTGAACGCGGCAGCTCCTACGAGCAGTACTTC	CAISERGSSYEQYF
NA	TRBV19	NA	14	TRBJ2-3	TGTGCCAGAGTGTGGGGGGAAAACCCAGATACGCAGTATTTT	CARVWGENPDTQYF
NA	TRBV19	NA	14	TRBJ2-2	TGTGCCAGTAGTATTGGAGCAAACACCGGGGAGCTGTTTTTT	CASSIGANTGELFF
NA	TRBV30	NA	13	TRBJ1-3	TGTGCCTGGAGTTCAGGGTCTGGAAACACCATATATTTT	CAWSSGSGNTIYF
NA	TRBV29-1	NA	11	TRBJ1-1	TGCAGCTATAGTCCGAACACTGAAGCTTTCTTT	CSYSPNTEAFF
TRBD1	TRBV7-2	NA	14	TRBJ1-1	TGTGCCAGCAGCTCCCGACAGGGTGCCACTGAAGCTTTCTTT	CASSSRQGATEAFF
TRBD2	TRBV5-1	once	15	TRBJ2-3	TGCGCCAGCAGCTTGGGATTGGGAGGGCCAGATACGCAGTATTTT	CASSLGLGGPDTQYF
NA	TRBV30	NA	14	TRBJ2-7	TGTGCCTGGACCCAAGCGGCGTCCTCCTACGAGCAGTACTTC	CAWTQAASSYEQYF
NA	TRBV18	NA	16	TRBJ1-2	TGTGCCAGCTCACCTTTTGAGTCAGGGACTAACTATGGCTACACCTTC	CASSPFESGTNYGYTF
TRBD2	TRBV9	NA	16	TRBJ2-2	TGTGCCAGCAGCGCGTGGGGCGGGGGAAGCACCGGGGAGCTGTTTTTT	CASSAWGGGSTGELFF
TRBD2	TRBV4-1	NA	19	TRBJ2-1	TGCGCCAGCAGCCAAAATCGGGCCGGAGCGGGATGGGGAGACAATGAGCAGTTCTTC	CASSQNRAGAGWGDNEQFF
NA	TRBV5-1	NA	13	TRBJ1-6	TGCGCCAGCAGTCCTTTTACGGGGGAGACCCTCCACTTT	CASSPFTGETLHF
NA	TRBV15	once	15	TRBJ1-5	TGTGCCACCAGCAGAGATAAGACTTTGAATCAGCCCCAGCATTTT	CATSRDKTLNQPQHF
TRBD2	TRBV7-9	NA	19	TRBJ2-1	TGTGCCAGCAGCCCCCGGACTAGCGGGCGCTCCCGGACCTACAATGAGCAGTTCTTC	CASSPRTSGRSRTYNEQFF
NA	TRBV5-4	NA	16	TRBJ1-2	TGTGCCAGCAGCCCGAACACCGAACAGGATAACTATGGCTACACCTTC	CASSPNTEQDNYGYTF
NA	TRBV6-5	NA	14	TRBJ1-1	TGTGCCAGCAGTACCATAGGCCGGGACACTGAAGCTTTCTTT	CASSTIGRDTEAFF
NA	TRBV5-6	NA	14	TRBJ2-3	TGTGCCAGCAGCGGCACCCTGGCTACAGATACGCAGTATTTT	CASSGTLATDTQYF
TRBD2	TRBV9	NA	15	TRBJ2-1	TGTGCCAGCAGCGTACCACTAGCGGGGGAGGATGAGCAGTTCTTC	CASSVPLAGEDEQFF
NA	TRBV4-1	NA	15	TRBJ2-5	TGCGCCAGCAGCCGCACCCGCGGGGATCAAGAGACCCAGTACTTC	CASSRTRGDQETQYF
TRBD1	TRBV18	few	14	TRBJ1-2	TGTGCCAGCCATACCCGGGACAGGTGGTATGGCTACACCTTC	CASHTRDRWYGYTF
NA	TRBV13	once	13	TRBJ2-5	TGTGCCAGCAGCTCTAGGGGGCAAGAGACCCAGTACTTC	CASSSRGQETQYF
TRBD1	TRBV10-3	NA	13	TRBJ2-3	TGTGCCATCAACTCACAGGGGACAGATACGCAGTATTTT	CAINSQGTDTQYF
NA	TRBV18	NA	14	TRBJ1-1	TGTGCCAGCTCACCGCAGGAGGGTAACACTGAAGCTTTCTTT	CASSPQEGNTEAFF
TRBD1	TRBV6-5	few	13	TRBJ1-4	TGTGCCAGCACCACGGACAGGGCGCAAAAACTGTTTTTT	CASTTDRAQKLFF
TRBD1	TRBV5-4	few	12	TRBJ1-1	TGTGCCAGCAGCAAACAGGGGGCTGAAGCTTTCTTT	CASSKQGAEAFF
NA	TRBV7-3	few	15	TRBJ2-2	TGTGCCAGCAGCCCGACTTTACAGGGCACCGGGGAGCTGTTTTTT	CASSPTLQGTGELFF
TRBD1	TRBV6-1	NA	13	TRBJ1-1	TGTGCCAGCAGTGTAACAGGGGAGGCTGAAGCTTTCTTT	CASSVTGEAEAFF
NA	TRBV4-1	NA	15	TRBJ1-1	TGCGCCAGCAGCCCTAGAGGAGGCTTGAACACTGAAGCTTTCTTT	CASSPRGGLNTEAFF
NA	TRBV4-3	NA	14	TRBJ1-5	TGCGCCAGCAGCCAAGGAACTACTAATCAGCCCCAGCATTTT	CASSQGTTNQPQHF
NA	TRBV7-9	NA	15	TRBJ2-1	TGTTCCAGCAGCTACGCTGGGGGCACAATCTATGAGCAGTTCTTC	CSSSYAGGTIYEQFF
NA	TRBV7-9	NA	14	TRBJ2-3	TGTGCCAGCAGCCCGGGGGTAGATGGGGATACGCAGTATTTT	CASSPGVDGDTQYF
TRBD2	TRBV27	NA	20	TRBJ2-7	TGTGCCAGCAGCCATCTATGGACTAGGATCGGTTTAATTGGGTCCTACGAGCAGTACTTC	CASSHLWTRIGLIGSYEQYF
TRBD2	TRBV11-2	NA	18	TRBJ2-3	TGTGCCAGCAGCTGGGGGGTAGCGGGGGGGCTGAGCACAGATACGCAGTATTTT	CASSWGVAGGLSTDTQYF
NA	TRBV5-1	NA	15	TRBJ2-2	TGCGCCAGCAGCTTGGGACTACCGAACACCGGGGAGCTGTTTTTT	CASSLGLPNTGELFF
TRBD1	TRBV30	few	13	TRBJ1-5	TGTGCCTGGGACAGGGGGGTCAATCAGCCCCAGCATTTT	CAWDRGVNQPQHF
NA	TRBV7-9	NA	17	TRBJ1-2	TGTGCCAGCAGCCCACGGGGAGGAAGGGGCCCTATCAGTGGCTACACCTTC	CASSPRGGRGPISGYTF
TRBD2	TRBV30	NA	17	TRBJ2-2	TGTGCCTGTCTGATAATCGGACTAGCGGGAGAAACCGGGGAGCTGTTTTTT	CACLIIGLAGETGELFF
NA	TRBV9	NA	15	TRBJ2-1	TGTGCCAGCAGCGTAGAAGAGGGTCGGTACAATGAGCAGTTCTTC	CASSVEEGRYNEQFF
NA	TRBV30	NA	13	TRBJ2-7	TGTGCCTGGAGGATAACAGGGACCTACGAGCAGTACTTC	CAWRITGTYEQYF
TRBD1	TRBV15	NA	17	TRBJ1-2	TGTGCCACCAGCAGAGATCTTTCGCGACAGGGGAACTATGGCTACACCTTC	CATSRDLSRQGNYGYTF
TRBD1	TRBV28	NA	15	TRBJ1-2	TGTGCCAGCAGTCGGGCCAGGGGGGACGACTATGGCTACACCTTC	CASSRARGDDYGYTF
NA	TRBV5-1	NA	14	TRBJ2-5	TGCGCCAGCAGCTCGACAGGGTCGGGGGAGACCCGGTACTTC	CASSSTGSGETRYF
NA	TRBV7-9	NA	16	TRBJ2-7	TGTGCCAGCAGCCTCCGTAGACAGGCCCTGGACTACGAGCAGTACTTC	CASSLRRQALDYEQYF
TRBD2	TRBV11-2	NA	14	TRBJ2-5	TGTGCCAGCAGCTTCAACCCCGGGAGGGAGACCCAGTACTTC	CASSFNPGRETQYF
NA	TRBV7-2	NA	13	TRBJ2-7	TGTGCCAGCAGCTTGGGTGGGAGAGGCGAGCAGTACTTC	CASSLGGRGEQYF
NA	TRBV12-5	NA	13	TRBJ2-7	TGTGCTAGTGGTTATGAGGGTCGGCACGAGCAGTACTTC	CASGYEGRHEQYF
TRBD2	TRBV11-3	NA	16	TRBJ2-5	TGTGCCGGCAGCTTCCAAGCGGGAGAGGGGCAAGAGACCCAGTACTTC	CAGSFQAGEGQETQYF
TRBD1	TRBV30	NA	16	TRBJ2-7	TGTGCCTGGAGCAACCCCTGGGACAGGAATACCTACGAGCAGTACTTC	CAWSNPWDRNTYEQYF
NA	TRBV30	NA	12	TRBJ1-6	TGTGCCTGGGACTCAGGGGTCTCACCCCTCCACTTT	CAWDSGVSPLHF